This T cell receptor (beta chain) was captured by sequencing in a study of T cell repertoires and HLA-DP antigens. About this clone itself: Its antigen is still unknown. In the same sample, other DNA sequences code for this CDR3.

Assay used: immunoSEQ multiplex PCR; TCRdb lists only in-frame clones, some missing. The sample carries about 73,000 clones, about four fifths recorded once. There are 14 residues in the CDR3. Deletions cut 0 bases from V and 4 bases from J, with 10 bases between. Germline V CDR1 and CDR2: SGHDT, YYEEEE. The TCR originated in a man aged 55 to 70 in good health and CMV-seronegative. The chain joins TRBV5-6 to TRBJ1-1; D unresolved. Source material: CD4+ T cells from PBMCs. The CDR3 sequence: CASSLGRRGTEAFF. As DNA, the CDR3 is TGTGCCAGCAGCTTGGGACGGCGAGGCACTGAAGCTTTCTTT.